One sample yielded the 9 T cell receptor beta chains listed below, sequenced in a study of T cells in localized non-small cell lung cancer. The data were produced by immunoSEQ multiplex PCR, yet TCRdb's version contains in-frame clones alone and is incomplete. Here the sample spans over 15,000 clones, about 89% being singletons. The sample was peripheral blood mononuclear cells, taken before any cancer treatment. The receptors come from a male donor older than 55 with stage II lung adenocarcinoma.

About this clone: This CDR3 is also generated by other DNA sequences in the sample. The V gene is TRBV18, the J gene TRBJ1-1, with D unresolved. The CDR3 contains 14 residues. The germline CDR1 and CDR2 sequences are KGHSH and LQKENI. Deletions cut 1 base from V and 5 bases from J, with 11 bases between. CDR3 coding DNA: TGTGCCAGCTCACCACGCGGAGACGGAACTGAAGCTTTCTTT. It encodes CASSPRGDGTEAFF.

CDR3 in amino acids: CASSPGGTGGAEAFF. The DNA of the CDR3 is TGTGCCAGCAGCCCCGGGGGGACTGGGGGGGCTGAAGCTTTCTTT. V is TRBV11-3 and J is TRBJ1-1, with D tentatively TRBD1 (5 bases). V gave up 5 bases and J gave up 6 bases, with 19 bases separating them. The length of the CDR3 is 15 residues. Germline loops: CDR1 SGHNT, CDR2 YENEEA.

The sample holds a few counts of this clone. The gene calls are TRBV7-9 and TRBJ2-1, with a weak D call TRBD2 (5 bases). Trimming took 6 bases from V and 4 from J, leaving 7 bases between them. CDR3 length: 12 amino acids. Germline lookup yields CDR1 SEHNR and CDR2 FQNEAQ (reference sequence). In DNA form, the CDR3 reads TGTGCCAGCAGAGAGCGGTACAATGAGCAGTTCTTC. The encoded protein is CASRERYNEQFF.

The DNA for the CDR3 is TGTGCCAGCAGCGAGACAGGGGGTACCTACAATGAGCAGTTCTTC. This sequence encodes CASSETGGTYNEQFF. The V call is TRBV11-2, the J call TRBJ2-1; 9 bases map to TRBD1. The germline V gene encodes CDR1 SGHAT and CDR2 FQNNGV. The CDR3 is 15 amino acids. The ends lost 5 bases at V and 2 bases at J; junction bases unmatched: 4. Together with reference TRBV11-2 and TRBJ2-1, the CDR3 gives the full variable domain: EAGVAQSPRYKIIEKRQSVAFWCNPISGHATLYWYQQILGQGPKLLIQFQNNGVVDDSQLPKDRFSAERLKGVDSTLKIQPAKLEDSAVYLCASSETGGTYNEQFFGPGTRLTVL.

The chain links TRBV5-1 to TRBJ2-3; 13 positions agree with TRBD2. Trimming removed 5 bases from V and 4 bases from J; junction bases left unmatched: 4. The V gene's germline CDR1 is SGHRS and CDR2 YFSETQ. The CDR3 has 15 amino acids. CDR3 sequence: CASSRTSGSADTQYF. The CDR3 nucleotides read TGCGCCAGCAGTCGGACTAGCGGGAGTGCAGATACGCAGTATTTT. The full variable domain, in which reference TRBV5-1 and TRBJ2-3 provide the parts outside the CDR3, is KAGVTQTPRYLIKTRGQQVTLSCSPISGHRSVSWYQQTPGQGLQFLFEYFSETQRNKGNFPGRFSGRQFSNSRSEMNVSTLELGDSALYLCASSRTSGSADTQYFGPGTRLTVL.

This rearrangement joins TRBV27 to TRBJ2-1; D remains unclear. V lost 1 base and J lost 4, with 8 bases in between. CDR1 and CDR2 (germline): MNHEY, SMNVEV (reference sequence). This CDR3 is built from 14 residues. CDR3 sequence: CASSLYFRYNEQFF. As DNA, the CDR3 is TGTGCCAGCAGTTTATATTTCAGATACAATGAGCAGTTCTTC.

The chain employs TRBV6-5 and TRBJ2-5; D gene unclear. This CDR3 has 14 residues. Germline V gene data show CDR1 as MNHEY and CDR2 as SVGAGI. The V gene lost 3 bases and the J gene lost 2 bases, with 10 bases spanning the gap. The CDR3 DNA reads TGTGCCAGCAGTTATGAGGTCCAACAAGAGACCCAGTACTTC. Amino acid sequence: CASSYEVQQETQYF.

For the CDR3, the DNA is TGTGCCATCAGTGAGTCAACCCTCGGGAGGAACACTGAAGCTTTCTTT. It encodes CAISESTLGRNTEAFF. The chain has TRBV10-3 and TRBJ1-1; D unresolved. With 0 bases removed from V and 1 base from J, the gap between germline ends came to 12 bases. This CDR3 is 16 amino acids long. Germline CDR1 is ENHRY and CDR2 is SYGVKD.

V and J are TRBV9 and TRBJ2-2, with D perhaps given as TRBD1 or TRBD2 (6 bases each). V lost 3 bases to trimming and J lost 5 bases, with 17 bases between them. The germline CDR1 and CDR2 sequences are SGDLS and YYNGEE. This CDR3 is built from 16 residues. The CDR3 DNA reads TGTGCCAGCAGCGGGGGGAACAGGGCGGGAACCGGGGAGCTGTTTTTT. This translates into CASSGGNRAGTGELFF.